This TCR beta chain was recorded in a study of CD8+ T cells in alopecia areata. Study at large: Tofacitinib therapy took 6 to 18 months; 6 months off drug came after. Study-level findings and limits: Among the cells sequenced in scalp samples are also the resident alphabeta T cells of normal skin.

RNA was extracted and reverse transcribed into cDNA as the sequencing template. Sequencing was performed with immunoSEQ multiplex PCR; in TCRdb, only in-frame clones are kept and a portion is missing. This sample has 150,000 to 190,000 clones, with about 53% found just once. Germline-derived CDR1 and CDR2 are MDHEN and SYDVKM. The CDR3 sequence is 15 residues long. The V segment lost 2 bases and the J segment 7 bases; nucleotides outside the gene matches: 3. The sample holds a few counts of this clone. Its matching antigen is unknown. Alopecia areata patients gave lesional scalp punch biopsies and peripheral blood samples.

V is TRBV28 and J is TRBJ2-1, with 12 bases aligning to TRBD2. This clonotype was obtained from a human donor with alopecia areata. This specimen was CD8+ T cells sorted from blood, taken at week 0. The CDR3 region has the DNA TGTGCCAGCAGTTTACTAGCGGGGGGGCATAATGAGCAGTTCTTC. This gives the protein CASSLLAGGHNEQFF.